One and the same sample provided the 11 T cell receptor beta chains below, sequenced in a study of sequential checkpoint blockade in melanoma. The treatment here: randomized to nivolumab then ipilimumab (arm A) or the reverse (arm B). Method: immunoSEQ multiplex PCR; TCRdb's copy keeps in-frame clones and lacks some. The table records fewer than 14,000 clones, around two thirds of them present only once. This sample comprised CD8+ T cells sorted from blood (inferred from file names), obtained from a patient given nivolumab and ipilimumab in sequence. Source of these receptors: a human donor with melanoma.

This rearrangement joins TRBV20-1 to TRBJ1-4; D gene uncertain. Trimming left V 6 bases short and J 8 bases short, with 4 bases between. The CDR3 covers 9 residues. Per germline, CDR1 DFQATT and CDR2 SNEGSKA (reference sequence). The CDR3, as DNA: TGCAGTGCCACAGAAAAACTGTTTTTT. It is translated as CSATEKLFF.

The chain recombines TRBV4-1 with TRBJ2-7; 7 bases are shared with TRBD1. In germline, CDR1 is MGHRA, CDR2 YSYEKL. V dropped 1 base and J dropped 1; count of bases not matched to a gene: 4. The CDR3 sequence is 15 residues long. The CDR3 bases are TGCGCCAGCAGCCAAGCCCCGGGACAGTCCTACGAGCAGTACTTC. Amino acids: CASSQAPGQSYEQYF.

The chain uses TRBV28 and TRBJ2-1; 10 bases map to TRBD1. This CDR3 comprises 15 residues. From germline, CDR1 is MDHEN and CDR2 SYDVKM. With 3 bases clipped from V and 8 bases from J, the junction kept 7 bases outside the gene matches. The CDR3, as DNA: TGTGCCAGCAGTTTTTCGGGACAGGGGTTCGATGAGCAGTTCTTC. Translated: CASSFSGQGFDEQFF. Supplemented by reference TRBV28 and TRBJ2-1, the full variable domain reads DVKVTQSSRYLVKRTGEKVFLECVQDMDHENMFWYRQDPGLGLRLIYFSYDVKMKEKGDIPEGYSVSREKKERFSLILESASTNQTSMYLCASSFSGQGFDEQFFGPGTRLTVL.

The rearrangement links TRBV27 to TRBJ2-7; the D gene is possibly TRBD1 (6 bases). In germline, CDR1 is MNHEY, CDR2 SMNVEV (reference sequence). V dropped 6 bases and J dropped 5 bases, with 17 bases sitting between them. This CDR3 is built from 14 residues. CDR3 sequence (DNA): TGTGCCAGCAGAACCCGGGGCAGGGGCCACGAGCAGTACTTC. Protein product: CASRTRGRGHEQYF.

The chain has TRBV10-3 and TRBJ2-7, with 8 bases aligning to TRBD1. J was trimmed by 0 bases and V by 6 bases; bases with no gene match: 4. This CDR3 has 14 residues. CDR1 ENHRY and CDR2 SYGVKD come from the germline V gene. The CDR3: CAIRGQGYSYEQYF. The CDR3 DNA reads as TGTGCCATCAGAGGACAGGGTTACTCCTACGAGCAGTACTTC.

This clone has only one observation. This chain uses TRBV6-6 with TRBJ1-1; D gene unclear. CDR3 length equals 14 residues. Trimming cost V 6 bases and J 2 bases, with 13 bases left between them. Germline CDR1 is MNHNY and CDR2 is SVGAGI (reference sequence). The CDR3 DNA follows: TGTGCCAGCAGATCTCTTATTTTTAACACTGAAGCTTTCTTT. Amino acids: CASRSLIFNTEAFF.

The rearrangement joins TRBV27 to TRBJ2-2, with TRBD2 identical over 15 bases. Germline CDR1 MNHEY, CDR2 SMNVEV (reference sequence). V shed 1 base, J shed 2 bases, and the junction held 5 bases outside the gene matches. The CDR3 totals 19 residues. The CDR3 reads CASSLLWTSGRVNTGELFF. Here the CDR3 DNA reads TGTGCCAGCAGTTTATTGTGGACTAGCGGGAGGGTTAACACCGGGGAGCTGTTTTTT.

CDR3 in DNA: TGTGCCAGCAGGATAATAGGACAGGGAGGCCACGAGCAGTACTTC. Translated, it gives CASRIIGQGGHEQYF. The chain uses TRBV28 and TRBJ2-5; TRBD1 agrees at 8 bases. TRBJ2-7 matches the DNA end more closely, so the J call is doubtful. From germline, CDR1 is MDHEN and CDR2 SYDVKM. This CDR3 contains 15 residues.

This chain links TRBV5-1 with TRBJ2-7, with 10 bases that match TRBD1. This CDR3 has 15 residues. Germline CDR1 is SGHRS and CDR2 is YFSETQ. The ends lost 2 bases at V and 6 bases at J; junction bases unmatched: 8. CDR3 in amino acids: CASSLNLGQGFEQYF. CDR3 nucleotide sequence: TGCGCCAGCAGCTTAAATTTGGGACAGGGGTTCGAGCAGTACTTC.

V and J are TRBV5-5 and TRBJ1-6; TRBD1 matches 9 bases. The ends lost 6 bases at V and 4 bases at J; junction bases unmatched: 11. The CDR3 loop spans 17 amino acids. The germline V gene encodes CDR1 SGHKS and CDR2 YYEKEE (reference sequence). The CDR3 bases are TGTGCCAGCACCAAGCAGACCGGGACAGGGTATAATTCACCCCTCCACTTT. It specifies CASTKQTGTGYNSPLHF.

This clone was detected once. The conserved phenylalanine or tryptophan is not found at the CDR3 terminus, so this likely reflects a read error. The chain is built from TRBV7-9 and TRBJ2-7, with TRBD1 as a possible D gene (6 bases). Germline V gives CDR1 SEHNR, CDR2 FQNEAQ (reference sequence). The V end lost 2 bases, the J end lost 5 bases, and 10 bases lay between the germline ends. The CDR3 spans 13 residues. CDR3 DNA sequence: TGTGCCAGCAGCTTAAGTTGGGACAACGAGCAGTACCTC. The encoded protein is CASSLSWDNEQYL.